This entry lists 17 T cell receptor beta chains sequenced from one sample in a study of Tregs in tolerant kidney transplant recipients. Only in-frame clones appear in the TCRdb table, and some are missing; sequencing was by immunoSEQ multiplex PCR. The sample includes roughly 49,000 clones, 91% of them seen just once. Sequenced: Tregs from blood. The receptors shown here come from a human donor in good health.

V is TRBV4-1 and J is TRBJ1-6; perhaps TRBD1 as D (5 bases). This CDR3 has 19 amino acids. Germline V gives CDR1 MGHRA, CDR2 YSYEKL. V gave up 0 bases and J gave up 5 bases, with 20 bases separating them. CDR3 in DNA: TGCGCCAGCAGCCAAGATCTCAGACGTGTCAGAGGGGATAATTCACCCCTCCACTTT. It is translated as CASSQDLRRVRGDNSPLHF.

The V and J genes are TRBV7-2 and TRBJ2-7, with D unresolved. CDR3 length equals 14 residues. Trimming pared 5 bases from V and 2 bases from J, leaving 13 bases between. Per the germline V gene, CDR1 is SGHTA and CDR2 is FQGNSA. DNA for the CDR3: TGTGCCAGCAGCCCTTGGGTGCACACCTACGAGCAGTACTTC. Protein product: CASSPWVHTYEQYF.

The chain combines TRBV6-1 with TRBJ2-5, with D possibly TRBD2 on 5 matching bases. Matching the DNA end better, TRBJ2-7 makes the J call doubtful. Looked up from germline, CDR1 is MNHNS and CDR2 is SASEGT. This CDR3 has 15 residues. CDR3 loop: CASSEVTTRLHEQYF. CDR3 DNA sequence: TGTGCCAGCAGTGAAGTGACTACCCGTCTGCACGAGCAGTACTTC.

The rearrangement joins TRBV2 to TRBJ1-5; D call uncertain. Germline assignment: CDR1 SNHLY and CDR2 FYNNEI. V lost 1 base, J lost 7 bases, and 5 bases lay in between. The CDR3 totals 12 residues. CDR3 sequence: CASSEDLQPQHF. The CDR3 DNA follows: TGTGCCAGCAGTGAAGACTTGCAGCCCCAGCATTTT.

The chain is built from TRBV9 and TRBJ1-1; D gene ambiguous. The ends were cut back, 0 bases at V and 0 bases at J, with 9 bases in the middle. Germline values: CDR1 SGDLS, CDR2 YYNGEE. There are 15 residues in the CDR3. The CDR3: CASSVGPGMNTEAFF. For the CDR3, the DNA is TGTGCCAGCAGCGTAGGGCCAGGTATGAACACTGAAGCTTTCTTT.

This chain uses TRBV11-2 with TRBJ1-5, with D possibly matching TRBD1 (6 bases). The ends were cut back, 1 base at V and 6 bases at J, with 19 bases in the middle. The CDR3 has 17 amino acids. CDR1 is SGHAT and CDR2 is FQNNGV in the germline V gene. The CDR3 DNA reads as TGTGCCAGCAGCTTAGGCTCTCTGGGGGCGGAACGTCAGCCCCAGCATTTT. Protein sequence: CASSLGSLGAERQPQHF.

The chain carries TRBV4-1 and TRBJ2-3; D is uncertain. Germline V lookup: CDR1 MGHRA, CDR2 YSYEKL. The CDR3 loop spans 16 amino acids. V was pared by 1 base and J by 0 bases, with 11 bases between. CDR3 in DNA: TGCGCCAGCAGCCAAGGCCGCGGATCTAGCACAGATACGCAGTATTTT. Translated: CASSQGRGSSTDTQYF.

The CDR3 sequence is CASSVRGAQETQYF. DNA for the CDR3: TGCGCCAGCAGCGTCAGGGGGGCCCAAGAGACCCAGTACTTC. The V gene is TRBV5-1, the J gene TRBJ2-5; TRBD1 might be the D (7 bases). This CDR3 is built from 14 residues. Germline CDR1 reads SGHRS; CDR2 reads YFSETQ. With 4 bases removed from V and 1 base from J, the gap between germline ends came to 11 bases.

The chain joins TRBV7-9 to TRBJ2-1; D unclear. This CDR3 contains 15 residues. With 5 bases removed from V and 6 bases from J, the gap between germline ends came to 17 bases. The V gene's germline CDR1 is SEHNR and CDR2 FQNEAQ (reference sequence). The CDR3 nucleotides read TGTGCCAGCAGCCCCCTCCCTGGTTCGGGCAATGAGCAGTTCTTC. It codes for CASSPLPGSGNEQFF. The variable domain in full, completed from reference TRBV7-9 and TRBJ2-1, reads DTGVSQNPRHKITKRGQNVTFRCDPISEHNRLYWYRQTLGQGPEFLTYFQNEAQLEKSRLLSDRFSAERPKGSFSTLEIQRTEQGDSAMYLCASSPLPGSGNEQFFGPGTRLTVL.

This chain joins TRBV19 and TRBJ1-6; weak D call: TRBD1 (6 bases). The V gene's germline CDR1 is LNHDA and CDR2 SQIVND (reference sequence). The V end lost 5 bases, the J end lost 8 bases, and 16 bases lay between the germline ends. The length of the CDR3 is 15 residues. The CDR3 region is CASSQGQTIYSPLHF. DNA of the CDR3: TGTGCCAGTAGTCAGGGGCAGACTATCTATTCACCCCTCCACTTT. Based on the CDR3 plus reference TRBV19 and TRBJ1-6, the full variable domain is DGGITQSPKYLFRKEGQNVTLSCEQNLNHDAMYWYRQDPGQGLRLIYYSQIVNDFQKGDIAEGYSVSREKKESFPLTVTSAQKNPTAFYLCASSQGQTIYSPLHFGNGTRLTVT.

This clone occurred a few times. The chain joins TRBV10-2 to TRBJ1-2, with D tentatively TRBD1 (5 bases). Germline loops: CDR1 WSHSY, CDR2 SAAADI. The CDR3 sequence is 12 residues long. Trimming pared 8 bases from V and 5 bases from J, leaving 12 bases between. CDR3 sequence reads: CASGGVVYGYTF. In DNA form, the CDR3 reads TGCGCCAGCGGAGGGGTAGTGTATGGCTACACCTTC.

The CDR3 sequence: CASRRGGETQYF. In DNA, the CDR3 is TGTGCCAGTCGGCGAGGGGGGGAGACCCAGTACTTC. The V and J genes are TRBV18 and TRBJ2-5; D is tentatively TRBD1 or TRBD2 (6 bases each). V lost 9 bases and J lost 5, with 13 bases in between. Germline V gene lookup returns CDR1 KGHSH and CDR2 LQKENI. This CDR3 has 12 residues.

The J gene is TRBJ1-2, the V gene TRBV7-9; 7 positions match TRBD1. This CDR3 is 14 amino acids long. Germline CDR1 is SEHNR and CDR2 is FQNEAQ (reference sequence). V trimming: 2 bases; J trimming: 2 bases; junction bases outside the gene matches: 2. The CDR3 bases are TGTGCCAGCAGCTTAAACAGGGGAAACTATGGCTACACCTTC. It is translated as CASSLNRGNYGYTF.

V and J are TRBV19 and TRBJ2-5; 7 nucleotides align to TRBD2. The J segment lost 5 bases and the V segment lost 3 bases, leaving 12 bases of the junction unmatched. CDR1 and CDR2 from the germline V gene are LNHDA and SQIVND (reference sequence). The CDR3 runs to 16 residues. The CDR3 loop is CASSMGLRSLLETQYF. CDR3 in DNA: TGTGCCAGTAGTATGGGACTAAGAAGTCTACTGGAGACCCAGTACTTC.

This clone appeared a single time. The CDR3 DNA reads TGTGCCAGCAGCCCCCGGGGAGATACGCAGTATTTT. It codes for CASSPRGDTQYF. The chain carries TRBV5-5 and TRBJ2-3; D may be TRBD2 (5 bases). The V and J ends lost 4 bases and 5 bases respectively, with 8 bases between them. This CDR3 comprises 12 residues. Germline V gives CDR1 SGHKS, CDR2 YYEKEE (reference sequence).

The genes are TRBV5-4 and TRBJ2-7; D not certain. Trimming shortened V by 1 base and J by 1 base, and 3 bases separated the two germline ends. Looked up from germline, CDR1 is SGHNT and CDR2 is YYREEE (reference sequence). The length of the CDR3 is 12 residues. CDR3 in amino acids: CASSLQSYEQYF. The CDR3 region has the DNA TGTGCCAGCAGCTTGCAGTCCTACGAGCAGTACTTC.

The J gene is TRBJ2-3, the V gene TRBV12-5, with unresolved D. Per the germline V gene, CDR1 is LGHNT and CDR2 is FRNRAP. The length of the CDR3 is 13 residues. The V and J ends lost 1 base and 3 bases respectively, with 5 bases between them. As DNA, the CDR3 is TGTGCTAGTGGTTTGGGAGAGACAGATACGCAGTATTTT. It encodes CASGLGETDTQYF.